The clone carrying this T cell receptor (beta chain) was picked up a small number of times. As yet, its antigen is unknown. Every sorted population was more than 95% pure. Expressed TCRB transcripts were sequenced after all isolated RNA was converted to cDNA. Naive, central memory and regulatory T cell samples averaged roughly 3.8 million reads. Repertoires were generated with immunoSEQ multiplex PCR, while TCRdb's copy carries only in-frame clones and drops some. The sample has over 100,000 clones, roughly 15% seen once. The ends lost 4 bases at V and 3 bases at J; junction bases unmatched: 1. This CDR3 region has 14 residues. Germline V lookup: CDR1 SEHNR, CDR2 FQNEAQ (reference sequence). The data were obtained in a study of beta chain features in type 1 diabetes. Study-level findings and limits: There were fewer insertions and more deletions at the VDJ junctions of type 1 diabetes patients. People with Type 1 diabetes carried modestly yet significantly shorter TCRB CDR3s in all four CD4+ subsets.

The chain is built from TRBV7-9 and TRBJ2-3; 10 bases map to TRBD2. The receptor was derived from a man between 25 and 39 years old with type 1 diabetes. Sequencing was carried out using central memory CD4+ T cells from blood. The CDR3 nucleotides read TGTGCCAGCAGCTCAGCGGGGGGGACAGATACGCAGTATTTT. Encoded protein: CASSSAGGTDTQYF.